The rows below give T cell receptor beta chains drawn from one sample of a study of blood T cells in healthy people across ages. MiXCR was run by TCRdb on the 5' RACE reads, yielding one entry per CDR3 protein. The sample records about 590,000 distinct CDR3 sequences, 25% to 35% being singletons. The sequencing sample was made of blood. The receptors were sampled from a woman at least 80 years old in good health. CDR3s include the opening cysteine and the closing phenylalanine or tryptophan. The D gene is left open where the match is weak. A row's size may be missing; if present it is once, few, many or a size class.

V gene: TRBV7-2; clone size: many; J gene: TRBJ1-2; D gene: -; CDR3 DNA: TGTGCCAGCAGCCAACAGGGTAACTATGGCTACACCTTC; CDR3 protein: CASSQQGNYGYTF
V gene: TRBV20-1; clone size: many; J gene: TRBJ2-5; D gene: TRBD2; CDR3 DNA: TGCAGTGGTCTAGCGGAAGAGACCCAGTACTTC; CDR3 protein: CSGLAEETQYF
V gene: TRBV21-1; clone size: few; J gene: TRBJ1-2; D gene: -; CDR3 DNA: TGTGCCAGCAGTAGGGGTTTTGAGTTAGACTATGGCTACACCTTC; CDR3 protein: CASSRGFELDYGYTF
V gene: TRBV18; clone size: many; J gene: TRBJ2-5; D gene: -; CDR3 DNA: TGTGCCAGCTCACCGGGCATTATCCAAGAGACCCAGTACTTC; CDR3 protein: CASSPGIIQETQYF
V gene: TRBV29-1; clone size: many; J gene: TRBJ2-3; D gene: TRBD1; CDR3 DNA: TGCAGCGTCCTCACCCGACAGGGTCGGTCAGATACGCAGTATTTT; CDR3 protein: CSVLTRQGRSDTQYF
V gene: TRBV7-8; clone size: -; J gene: TRBJ1-1; D gene: -; CDR3 DNA: TGTGCCAGCGCCAAACTTTCCAGCACTGAAGCTTTCTTT; CDR3 protein: CASAKLSSTEAFF
V gene: TRBV18; clone size: few; J gene: TRBJ1-1; D gene: TRBD1; CDR3 DNA: TGTGCCAGCTCACCAGGACAGGACCATGAAGCTTTCTTT; CDR3 protein: CASSPGQDHEAFF
V gene: TRBV7-2; clone size: many; J gene: TRBJ2-5; D gene: TRBD1; CDR3 DNA: TGTGCCAGCAGCTTAGGACCCTCCTACCGACAGGGAAAACAGTACTTC; CDR3 protein: CASSLGPSYRQGKQYF
V gene: TRBV5-1; clone size: -; J gene: TRBJ1-2; D gene: TRBD1; CDR3 DNA: TGCGCCAGCAGCGGGACAGATTTAGGCTACACCTTC; CDR3 protein: CASSGTDLGYTF
V gene: TRBV6-6; clone size: few; J gene: TRBJ1-4; D gene: -; CDR3 DNA: TGTGCCAGCAGTATGACAGGCCCCAATGAAAAACTGTTTTTT; CDR3 protein: CASSMTGPNEKLFF
V gene: TRBV3-1; clone size: many; J gene: TRBJ2-7; D gene: -; CDR3 DNA: TGTGCCAGCAGCCAAAATCTCGAGCAGTACTTC; CDR3 protein: CASSQNLEQYF
V gene: TRBV5-6; clone size: few; J gene: TRBJ1-1; D gene: -; CDR3 DNA: TGTGCCAGCAGCCCATACAGGCCTCCGAACACTGAAGCTTTCTTT; CDR3 protein: CASSPYRPPNTEAFF
V gene: TRBV5-1; clone size: many; J gene: TRBJ2-7; D gene: -; CDR3 DNA: TGCGCCAGCAGCTTGGCCATTAGCTTCGAGCAGTACTTC; CDR3 protein: CASSLAISFEQYF
V gene: TRBV5-1; clone size: few; J gene: TRBJ2-3; D gene: -; CDR3 DNA: TGCGCCAGCAGCTTGGACGGCATTGATACGCAGTATTTT; CDR3 protein: CASSLDGIDTQYF
V gene: TRBV20-1; clone size: many; J gene: TRBJ1-2; D gene: TRBD1; CDR3 DNA: TGCAGTGCCGGACAGGGGGACTATGGCTACACCTTC; CDR3 protein: CSAGQGDYGYTF
V gene: TRBV4-2; clone size: few; J gene: TRBJ2-7; D gene: TRBD2; CDR3 DNA: TGTGCCAGCAGCCAAGAAGGTTCGGGGGGGCCTTACAATGAGCGGTACTTC; CDR3 protein: CASSQEGSGGPYNERYF
V gene: TRBV7-9; clone size: -; J gene: TRBJ2-5; D gene: -; CDR3 DNA: TGTGCCAGCAGCTCCGCGAAAGGGGCCGGGACCCAGTACTTC; CDR3 protein: CASSSAKGAGTQYF
V gene: TRBV4-1; clone size: many; J gene: TRBJ2-7; D gene: TRBD2; CDR3 DNA: TGCGCCAGCACCCCGACCCCGGGACTAGCGGGGAACGGGTTTTACGAGCAGTACTTC; CDR3 protein: CASTPTPGLAGNGFYEQYF
V gene: TRBV7-2; clone size: many; J gene: TRBJ2-3; D gene: -; CDR3 DNA: TGTGCCAGCAGCTCTCGGCGAGAGGGGGGCCTCTCAGATACGCAGTATTTT; CDR3 protein: CASSSRREGGLSDTQYF
V gene: TRBV6-5; clone size: many; J gene: TRBJ2-1; D gene: TRBD2; CDR3 DNA: TGTGCCAGCAGACCTGTTAGTTTGCGGGGGGGCAATGAGCAGTTCTTC; CDR3 protein: CASRPVSLRGGNEQFF
V gene: TRBV5-4; clone size: few; J gene: TRBJ2-7; D gene: TRBD2; CDR3 DNA: TGTGCCAGCAGCTTGGCGGGGGGTAACCACGAGCAGTACTTC; CDR3 protein: CASSLAGGNHEQYF
V gene: TRBV5-6; clone size: few; J gene: TRBJ1-5; D gene: TRBD1; CDR3 DNA: TGTGCCAGCAGAAGGGGGACAGCGAGCAATCAGCCCCAGCATTTT; CDR3 protein: CASRRGTASNQPQHF
V gene: TRBV5-1; clone size: -; J gene: TRBJ2-3; D gene: -; CDR3 DNA: TGCGCCAGCAGCGAGGATGGGGATACGCAGTATTTT; CDR3 protein: CASSEDGDTQYF
V gene: TRBV27; clone size: many; J gene: TRBJ2-3; D gene: TRBD2; CDR3 DNA: TGTGCCAGCCGCCCGAAGCGGGGGATATCCACAGATACGCAGTATTTT; CDR3 protein: CASRPKRGISTDTQYF
V gene: TRBV5-1; clone size: -; J gene: TRBJ2-7; D gene: -; CDR3 DNA: TGCGCCAGCAGCTTGGGGGCCAACAATGAGCAGTACTTC; CDR3 protein: CASSLGANNEQYF
V gene: TRBV6-5; clone size: -; J gene: TRBJ2-2; D gene: -; CDR3 DNA: TGTGCCAGCAGTTACTCGACCGCCGGGGAGCTGTTTTTT; CDR3 protein: CASSYSTAGELFF
V gene: TRBV12-3/TRBV12-4; clone size: -; J gene: TRBJ2-3; D gene: -; CDR3 DNA: TGTGCCAGCAGTTCAGGACAGAGAGCGGATACGCAGTATTTT; CDR3 protein: CASSSGQRADTQYF
V gene: TRBV12-3/TRBV12-4; clone size: many; J gene: TRBJ2-3; D gene: -; CDR3 DNA: TGTGCCAGCAGTTTAACACAGGCCGTACAGTATTTT; CDR3 protein: CASSLTQAVQYF
V gene: TRBV27; clone size: -; J gene: TRBJ2-3; D gene: -; CDR3 DNA: TGTGCCAGCAGTTTAAACGCCCTCGACAGAGGCACAGATACGCAGTATTTT; CDR3 protein: CASSLNALDRGTDTQYF
V gene: TRBV5-6; clone size: -; J gene: TRBJ2-4; D gene: -; CDR3 DNA: TGTGCCAGCAGATATTCGGGGGCAAACATTCAGTACTTC; CDR3 protein: CASRYSGANIQYF
V gene: TRBV7-6; clone size: -; J gene: TRBJ2-3; D gene: TRBD2; CDR3 DNA: TGTGCCACCCGACTAGCGCCCCTCGGAGATACGCAGTATTTT; CDR3 protein: CATRLAPLGDTQYF
V gene: TRBV7-3; clone size: many; J gene: TRBJ2-1; D gene: -; CDR3 DNA: TGTGCCAGCCGGGGTTCCTACAATGAGCAGTTCTTC; CDR3 protein: CASRGSYNEQFF
V gene: TRBV27; clone size: once; J gene: TRBJ1-2; D gene: TRBD1; CDR3 DNA: TGTGCCAGCAGCCCCAGGGACAGGGGTCCTGGCTACACCTTC; CDR3 protein: CASSPRDRGPGYTF